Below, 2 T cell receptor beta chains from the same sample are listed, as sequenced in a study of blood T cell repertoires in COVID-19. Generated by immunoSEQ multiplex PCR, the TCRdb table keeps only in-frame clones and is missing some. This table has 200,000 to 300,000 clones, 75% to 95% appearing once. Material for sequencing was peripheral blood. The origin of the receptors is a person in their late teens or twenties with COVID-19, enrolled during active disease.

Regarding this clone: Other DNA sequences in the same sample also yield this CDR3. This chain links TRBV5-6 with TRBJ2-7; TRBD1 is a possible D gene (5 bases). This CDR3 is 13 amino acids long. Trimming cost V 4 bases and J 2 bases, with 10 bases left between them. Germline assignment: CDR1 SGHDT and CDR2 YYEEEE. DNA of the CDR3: TGTGCCAGCAGCCTTGACAGTACCTACGAGCAGTACTTC. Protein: CASSLDSTYEQYF.

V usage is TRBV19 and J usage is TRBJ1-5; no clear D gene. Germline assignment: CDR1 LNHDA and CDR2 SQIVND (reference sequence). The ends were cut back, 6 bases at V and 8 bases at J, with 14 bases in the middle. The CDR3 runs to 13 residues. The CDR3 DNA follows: TGTGCCAGTAGCATAATGGCCCTGGAGCCCCAGCATTTT. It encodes CASSIMALEPQHF.